The rows below give T cell receptor beta chains drawn from one sample of a study of spatial heterogeneity in lung cancer. One entry per CDR3 protein results from TCRdb running MiXCR on the 5' RACE reads. The sample has some 16,000 distinct CDR3 sequences, 6.8% seen once; the top ten hold about 20%. This specimen was lung tumor tissue, taken at surgery. These receptors all come from a female donor with early-stage non-small cell lung cancer. CDR3s leave out the opening cysteine and the closing phenylalanine or tryptophan.

V gene | CDR3 protein
TRBV7-2 | ASSIGTGYGETQY
TRBV5-1 | ASSSWTGNYGYT
TRBV6-6 | ASSYSSTAGWSTDTQY
TRBV5-8 | ASSWDRGYSNQPQH
TRBV12-3/TRBV12-4 | ASSLDAVYGYT
TRBV28 | ASSARSTGTTEAF
TRBV20-1 | SASRKRGGYYEQY
TRBV3-1 | ASSLGAGQTYEQY
TRBV7-2 | ASTATGISTDTQY
TRBV7-2 | ASRQTGENIQY
TRBV14 | ASSGFSNSPLH
TRBV11-2 | ASSLAGVNYGYT
TRBV20-1 | SAHGRGARDFTDTQY
TRBV28 | ASRGGTDLYEQY
TRBV19 | ASSSVQTYEQY
TRBV20-1 | SARDRQGTGGYT
TRBV12-3/TRBV12-4 | ASSSSLAGGPSSYNEQF
TRBV4-2 | ASSPGLAGITDTQY
TRBV5-1 | ASSASGQGNSPLH
TRBV5-1 | ASSGAGGRNSETQY
TRBV7-2 | ASSLAGGATATNEKLF
TRBV7-3 | ASSLTPTGALNIQY
TRBV28 | ASSYGNEQF
TRBV4-1 | ASSRSIGEQF
TRBV20-1 | SAPGTSGGDDFTDTQY
TRBV7-3 | ASSLGPEPPQY
TRBV20-1 | SATPQGARQETQY
TRBV20-1 | SASPGNGNQPQH
TRBV29-1 | SAATGASNQPQH
TRBV5-4 | ASSPQTSGGEQY
TRBV6-6 | ASSLGVGGYGQPQH
TRBV3-1 | ASSLGQGTTEAF
TRBV5-1 | VSSLGLQGNTEAF
TRBV15 | ATSRSQGVDTQY
TRBV7-2 | ASSLGGWTGILRNTIY
TRBV3-1 | ASSQGLTSSEQY
TRBV10-2 | ASRTLGWEDTEAF
TRBV7-2 | ASSPKRDRAYEQY
TRBV6-6 | ATLSGRVQSEQY
TRBV20-1 | SASGVADTQY